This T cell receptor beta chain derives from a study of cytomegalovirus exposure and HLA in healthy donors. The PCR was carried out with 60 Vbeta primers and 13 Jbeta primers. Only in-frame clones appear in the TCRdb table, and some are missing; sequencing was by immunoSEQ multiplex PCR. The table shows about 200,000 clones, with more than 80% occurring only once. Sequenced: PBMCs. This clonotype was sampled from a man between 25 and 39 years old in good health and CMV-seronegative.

The CDR3 sequence: CASGRQGVEAFF. The DNA for the CDR3 is TGTGCCAGCGGACGACAGGGTGTTGAAGCTTTCTTT. This sequence joins TRBV28 and TRBJ1-1; the match to TRBD1 covers 7 bases. With V trimmed by 8 bases and J by 7 bases, 7 bases remained unmatched. This CDR3 is built from 12 residues. Per germline, CDR1 MDHEN and CDR2 SYDVKM.